The 19 T cell receptor beta chains listed next were all sequenced from one sample in a study of T cell repertoires in cytomegalovirus infection. Their antigens remain unidentified. TCRdb reanalysed the reads using MiXCR and keeps one entry per CDR3 protein. Of about 160,000 distinct CDR3 sequences in the sample, about a fifth are singletons; the top ten hold more than 25%. The source was CD8+ T cells from cultured PBMCs, collected from culture after CMV antigen stimulation. These receptors were taken from a human donor in good health (CMV status not recorded). Some clones in this sample may be carry-over from other donors' samples.

This clonotype has just a few counts. The chain has TRBV2 and TRBJ1-5, with D possibly being TRBD1 (6 bases). The CDR3 has 15 amino acids. Trimming took off 9 bases at V and 4 bases at J, with 19 bases between the two ends. CDR1 and CDR2 (germline): SNHLY, FYNNEI. CDR3 loop: CASSDNGQGNQPQHF. The CDR3 DNA sequence: TGTGCCAGTTCCGATAACGGGCAGGGGAATCAGCCCCAGCATTTT.

This clonotype was observed a single time. The rearrangement uses TRBV6-1 and TRBJ2-7; D is possibly TRBD2 (5 bases). Trimming cost V 8 bases and J 2 bases, with 13 bases left between them. The CDR3 has 13 residues. The germline gives CDR1 MNHNS, CDR2 SASEGT. The CDR3: CASERVVPYEQYF. The CDR3 DNA follows: TGTGCCAGCGAGAGGGTAGTTCCCTACGAGCAGTACTTC.

This clonotype was seen a few times. V and J are TRBV7-2 and TRBJ2-7; 7 positions match TRBD2. Germline V lookup: CDR1 SGHTA, CDR2 FQGNSA. V lost 0 bases and J lost 6; bases outside the gene matches: 8. This CDR3 has 15 residues. Here the CDR3 DNA reads TGTGCCAGCAGCTTAGCGGGCGGGGGAGAACGCGAGCAGTACTTC. Amino acid sequence: CASSLAGGGEREQYF.

This clonotype occurred a few times. V usage is TRBV7-3 and J usage is TRBJ2-1, with D perhaps matching TRBD2 (6 bases). The germline CDR1 and CDR2 sequences are SGHTA and FQGTGA. This CDR3 region has 15 residues. Trimming removed 2 bases from V and 2 bases from J, with 10 bases in between. CDR3 nucleotide sequence: TGTGCCAGCAGCTTAGGGGGGAGAGCCTACAATGAGCAGTTCTTC. This sequence encodes CASSLGGRAYNEQFF.

This clonotype was counted a few times. V usage is TRBV7-8 and J usage is TRBJ1-4; D uncertain. V was trimmed by 5 bases and J by 2 bases, leaving 9 bases between them. Germline assignment: CDR1 SGHVS and CDR2 FQNEAQ. The CDR3 length is 14 residues. The CDR3 coding sequence is TGTGCCAGCAGCATCATGCAGACTAATGAAAAACTGTTTTTT. Translated: CASSIMQTNEKLFF.

This clonotype showed up just a few times. V is TRBV6-1 and J is TRBJ1-5, with 9 nucleotides matching TRBD1. CDR1 MNHNS and CDR2 SASEGT come from the germline V gene. This CDR3 has 16 residues. The J segment lost 0 bases and the V segment lost 4 bases, leaving 4 bases of the junction unmatched. Here the CDR3 DNA reads TGTGCCAGCAGTGGTGGGACAGGGTATAGCAATCAGCCCCAGCATTTT. Translation: CASSGGTGYSNQPQHF.

This clonotype was picked up a small number of times. DNA for the CDR3: TGCGCCAGCAGCCAAGATCAGGGAGGGGAAAGCTACACCTTC. Translated, it gives CASSQDQGGESYTF. The genes are TRBV4-1 and TRBJ1-2; TRBD1 is a possible D gene (5 bases). Trimming took 0 bases from V and 9 from J, leaving 14 bases between them. Per the germline V gene, CDR1 is MGHRA and CDR2 is YSYEKL. The CDR3 is made up of 14 amino acids.

This clonotype was seen more than once but under ten times. The chain couples TRBV5-1 to TRBJ1-6; unclear D gene. V was clipped by 4 bases and J by 0 bases, with 11 bases between them. Germline CDR1 reads SGHRS; CDR2 reads YFSETQ. This CDR3 comprises 16 residues. DNA for the CDR3: TGCGCCAGCAGCCCTAAGCTAAGCTCCTATAATTCACCCCTCCACTTT. It yields the protein CASSPKLSSYNSPLHF. Filled out from reference TRBV5-1 and TRBJ1-6, the complete variable domain reads KAGVTQTPRYLIKTRGQQVTLSCSPISGHRSVSWYQQTPGQGLQFLFEYFSETQRNKGNFPGRFSGRQFSNSRSEMNVSTLELGDSALYLCASSPKLSSYNSPLHFGNGTRLTVT.

V and J are TRBV6-6 and TRBJ1-1, with D hard to call. Per the germline V gene, CDR1 is MNHNY and CDR2 is SVGAGI (reference sequence). This CDR3 region has 16 residues. Trimming pared 2 bases from V and 0 bases from J, leaving 13 bases between. CDR3 coding DNA: TGTGCCAGCAGTTACCCATACCATACGTTGAACACTGAAGCTTTCTTT. Translation gives CASSYPYHTLNTEAFF.

V and J are TRBV19 and TRBJ1-1; D not certain. The CDR3 length is 13 residues. Between the trimmed V and J ends, which lost 2 bases and 6 bases, there was a span of 10 bases. Per the germline V gene, CDR1 is LNHDA and CDR2 is SQIVND (reference sequence). The chain's CDR3 is CASSIRLGAEAFF. CDR3 DNA sequence: TGTGCCAGTAGTATACGCCTTGGGGCTGAAGCTTTCTTT. Together with reference TRBV19 and TRBJ1-1, the CDR3 gives the full variable domain: DGGITQSPKYLFRKEGQNVTLSCEQNLNHDAMYWYRQDPGQGLRLIYYSQIVNDFQKGDIAEGYSVSREKKESFPLTVTSAQKNPTAFYLCASSIRLGAEAFFGQGTRLTVV.

The chain joins TRBV2 to TRBJ1-3; no reliable D call. Germline loops: CDR1 SNHLY, CDR2 FYNNEI. The CDR3 covers 16 residues. Trimming cost V 4 bases and J 2 bases, with 15 bases left between them. CDR3 nucleotide sequence: TGTGCCAGCAGTGCCCGGTTAGTGGGGACTGGAAACACCATATATTTT. Protein product: CASSARLVGTGNTIYF.

In this sample, this clonotype turned up a few times. This sequence joins TRBV27 and TRBJ1-1; D call uncertain. V was trimmed by 6 bases and J by 7 bases, leaving 18 bases between them. This CDR3 region has 14 residues. CDR1 is MNHEY and CDR2 is SMNVEV in the germline V gene (reference sequence). In DNA form, the CDR3 reads TGTGCCAGCAGCCAGCCTCGAGGGTACTTTGAAGCTTTCTTT. Its protein product is CASSQPRGYFEAFF.

The chain recombines TRBV4-3 with TRBJ2-1; 8 bases are shared with TRBD1. Germline V lookup: CDR1 LGHNA, CDR2 YSLEER. The CDR3 covers 15 residues. Unmatched junction bases numbered 2, after V lost 4 bases and J lost 0 bases. The DNA for the CDR3 is TGCGCCAGCAGCCTTGGACAGGGCTCCTACAATGAGCAGTTCTTC. It translates to CASSLGQGSYNEQFF.

The chain joins TRBV3-1 to TRBJ2-3, with 10 bases lining up with TRBD2. The V and J ends lost 4 bases and 4 bases, in that order; junction bases with no gene match: 5. Germline CDR1 is LGHDT and CDR2 is YNNKEL (reference sequence). This CDR3 spans 15 amino acids. The DNA for the CDR3 is TGTGCCAGCAGCCTCTGGACTAGCGGCTCAGATACGCAGTATTTT. Protein sequence: CASSLWTSGSDTQYF.

This clonotype was observed a few times. The V call is TRBV7-2, the J call TRBJ1-1, with TRBD1 matching over 7 bases. The CDR3 covers 16 residues. Germline CDR1 reads SGHTA; CDR2 reads FQGNSA. The J segment lost 1 base and the V segment lost 5 bases, leaving 10 bases of the junction unmatched. CDR3 coding DNA: TGTGCCAGCAGCACACCTAGACAGGGACCGAACACTGAAGCTTTCTTT. Translation: CASSTPRQGPNTEAFF.

This clonotype was counted only a few times. The V and J genes are TRBV4-1 and TRBJ1-1; no clear D. CDR3 length: 12 residues. Germline CDR1 and CDR2: MGHRA and YSYEKL. The V and J ends lost 8 bases and 4 bases respectively, with 11 bases between them. In DNA form, the CDR3 reads TGCGCCAGCGGGCAGTGGGTCACTGAAGCTTTCTTT. Residues: CASGQWVTEAFF.

The chain carries TRBV7-2 and TRBJ2-7; 8 bases map to TRBD2. Germline assignment: CDR1 SGHTA and CDR2 FQGNSA. CDR3 length equals 16 residues. V dropped 5 bases and J dropped 2; count of bases not matched to a gene: 11. CDR3 loop: CASSPRAGGFPYEQYF. The CDR3 region has the DNA TGTGCCAGCAGCCCGCGGGCGGGGGGCTTTCCCTACGAGCAGTACTTC.

The V call is TRBV5-6, the J call TRBJ1-2, with TRBD1 matching 7 bases. Germline CDR1 and CDR2: SGHDT and YYEEEE. This CDR3 has 15 amino acids. Germline trimming cut 4 bases from V and 6 bases from J; bases unmatched to any gene: 12. The CDR3 protein is CASSGGQVVRDGYTF. The CDR3 DNA follows: TGTGCCAGCAGCGGTGGACAGGTCGTTCGTGATGGCTACACCTTC.

With regard to this clonotype: A read error may account for a junction end that differs from germline. This chain links TRBV6-1 with TRBJ2-7, with 9 bases identical to TRBD1. The CDR3 is 15 residues long. Germline CDR1 is MNHNS and CDR2 is SASEGT. CDR3 sequence reads: CASREVTGGAGEQYF. CDR3 DNA: TGTGCCAGCAGGGAAGTCACAGGGGGCGCGGGCGAGCAGTACTTC.